A selection of T cell receptor beta chains follows, all from one sample in a study of shared clonotypes between healthy human individuals. Sequencing was performed with immunoSEQ multiplex PCR; in TCRdb, only in-frame clones are kept and a portion is missing. This table holds about 1,800,000 clones, roughly 95% found once. Sample: naive CD8+ T cells sorted from blood. These receptors came from a young man in good health. CDR3s include the opening cysteine and the closing phenylalanine or tryptophan. D genes are given only for firm matches. Not all rows give a size; the values are once, few, many and, for expanded clones, a class.

once	.	TRBJ2-7	16	TRBV21-1	TGTGCCAGCAGCAAAGACCCCTATTGGAGTGGATACGAGCAGTACTTC	CASSKDPYWSGYEQYF
.	.	TRBJ1-1	13	TRBV28	TGTGCCAGCAGTTTATCACTCAACACTGAAGCTTTCTTT	CASSLSLNTEAFF
.	TRBD1	TRBJ2-7	15	TRBV10-3	TGTGCCACCCAGGGATCCGGGACAGAGAACTACGAGCAGTACTTC	CATQGSGTENYEQYF
.	TRBD1	TRBJ1-1	19	TRBV4-2	TGTGCCAGCAGCCAAGATTCGTCTTCGCTGGGACAGGGCGACACTGAAGCTTTCTTT	CASSQDSSSLGQGDTEAFF
.	.	TRBJ1-1	14	TRBV19	TGTGCCAGTAGTATCAGTCTTGGGAGCACTGAAGCTTTCTTT	CASSISLGSTEAFF
.	TRBD2	TRBJ2-7	16	TRBV4-3	TGCGCCAGCAGCCAAGAAGCCCTAGCGGGAACCTACGAGCAGTACTTC	CASSQEALAGTYEQYF
.	TRBD1	TRBJ1-4	14	TRBV9	TGTGCCAGCAGCTCGACAGGGGGCAATGAAAAACTGTTTTTT	CASSSTGGNEKLFF
.	.	TRBJ1-1	13	TRBV5-6	TGTGCCAGCAGCTTTGGGGGGCGGACTGAAGCTTTCTTT	CASSFGGRTEAFF
.	TRBD2	TRBJ2-3	16	TRBV18	TGTGCCAGCTCATCCCTAGCGGGGGGCGTGTTGGATACGCAGTATTTT	CASSSLAGGVLDTQYF
.	.	TRBJ2-5	15	TRBV4-1	TGCGCCAGCAGCCAAGAACCAGGGGTCCAAGAGACCCAGTACTTC	CASSQEPGVQETQYF
.	.	TRBJ2-7	16	TRBV7-9	TGTGCCAGCAGCTCAACGATAGCGGAGAACTCCTACGAGCAGTACTTC	CASSSTIAENSYEQYF
once	.	TRBJ1-4	17	TRBV13	TGTGCCAGCAGCTTAGGCCTCGTGGGGGCCACTAATGAAAAACTGTTTTTT	CASSLGLVGATNEKLFF
.	TRBD2	TRBJ2-5	17	TRBV30	TGTGCCTGGAGCTTAGGGTTGGGGCTAGCGGGAAGAGAGACCCAGTACTTC	CAWSLGLGLAGRETQYF
.	.	TRBJ2-7	14	TRBV5-6	TGTGCCAGCAGCTTGGACATAGGGGTCTACGAGCAGTACTTC	CASSLDIGVYEQYF
.	TRBD2	TRBJ2-3	16	TRBV9	TGTGCCAGCAGCGTAGTCCAGGGAGGGAGCACGGATACGCAGTATTTT	CASSVVQGGSTDTQYF
.	TRBD1	TRBJ2-5	17	TRBV27	TGTGCCAGCAGTTTTGGCAGGGGGTCGGGCCTTCCAGAGACCCAGTACTTC	CASSFGRGSGLPETQYF
once	TRBD2	TRBJ2-1	17	TRBV15	TGTGCCACCAGCAGAGGAGGCCCTAGCGGGGTCTACAATGAGCAGTTCTTC	CATSRGGPSGVYNEQFF
.	.	TRBJ2-2	12	TRBV5-4	TGTGCCAGCAGCTCCCGTCCAGGGGAGCTGTTTTTT	CASSSRPGELFF
once	.	TRBJ2-2	16	TRBV10-3	TGTGCCATCGGCCCTCTAGATGGGGCCGACACCGGGGAGCTGTTTTTT	CAIGPLDGADTGELFF
.	.	TRBJ2-7	15	TRBV27	TGTGCCAGCAGTTTCCTGGGCAGAGTGGGCTACGAGCAGTACTTC	CASSFLGRVGYEQYF
.	.	TRBJ2-1	13	TRBV7-6	TGTGCCAGCACCCAGACGGACCACAATGAGCAGTTCTTC	CASTQTDHNEQFF
.	.	TRBJ2-5	15	TRBV9	TGTGCCAGCAGCCTCCTGGGGGGCACACAAGAGACCCAGTACTTC	CASSLLGGTQETQYF
.	.	TRBJ2-7	15	TRBV4-3	TGCGCCAGCAGCCAAGACCTGGGTGGGGGATACGAGCAGTACTTC	CASSQDLGGGYEQYF
.	.	TRBJ2-4	16	TRBV14	TGTGCCAGCAGCCAAGATGTCGAGGGCCTCGGGAACATTCAGTACTTC	CASSQDVEGLGNIQYF
.	.	TRBJ1-1	13	TRBV27	TGTGCAACGGGGCCGAGAATGAACACTGAAGCTTTCTTT	CATGPRMNTEAFF
.	.	TRBJ2-1	13	TRBV2	TGTGCCAGCAGTGAATTAGTAGTCGATGAGCAGTTCTTC	CASSELVVDEQFF
.	.	TRBJ2-1	13	TRBV28	TGTGCCAGCCGGAGTACTACCTACAATGAGCAGTTCTTC	CASRSTTYNEQFF
.	TRBD2	TRBJ2-7	16	TRBV7-8	TGTGCCAGCAGCTTACTAGCGGGTGCCGAAACCTACGAGCAGTACTTC	CASSLLAGAETYEQYF
.	.	TRBJ1-1	15	TRBV5-1	TGCGCCAGCAGCCCCGGACATACTCCAGCCACTGAAGCTTTCTTT	CASSPGHTPATEAFF
.	.	TRBJ2-1	11	TRBV10-3	TGTGCCACCGCCCAGGGACTTGAGCAGTTCTTC	CATAQGLEQFF
.	TRBD1	TRBJ2-7	14	TRBV6-1	TGTGCCAGCAGTAAGGGACAGGCTAACTACGAGCAGTACTTC	CASSKGQANYEQYF
.	TRBD1	TRBJ1-2	15	TRBV6-1	TGTGCCAGCAGTGAAGGGACAGGCGTTAACTATGGCTACACCTTC	CASSEGTGVNYGYTF
.	.	TRBJ2-3	14	TRBV10-3	TGTGCCATCAGTGAGTCTGGTAGCACAGATACGCAGTATTTT	CAISESGSTDTQYF
.	.	TRBJ2-1	13	TRBV25-1	TGTGCCAGCAGTGTTTCTAGTCGCAACGAGCAGTTCTTC	CASSVSSRNEQFF
.	.	TRBJ1-1	14	TRBV4-1	TGCGCCAGCAGCCAAGTGTTGGGGAACACTGAAGCTTTCTTT	CASSQVLGNTEAFF
.	.	TRBJ1-5	13	TRBV19	TGTGCCAGCTACGGGTACGACAATCAGCCCCAGCATTTT	CASYGYDNQPQHF
once	TRBD1	TRBJ1-1	14	TRBV13	TGTGCCAGCATCCTGGGACAGGGGAGCCCTGAAGCTTTCTTT	CASILGQGSPEAFF
.	TRBD1	TRBJ2-7	14	TRBV7-9	TGTGCCAGCAGCTTTGGACAGGGTGGCTACGAGCAGTACTTC	CASSFGQGGYEQYF
.	.	TRBJ2-5	14	TRBV27	TGTGCCAGCAGTTACAGACAACCTCAAGAGACCCAGTACTTC	CASSYRQPQETQYF
.	.	TRBJ2-1	15	TRBV4-3	TGCGCCAGTTCGGAGTTGAGTTTCGAGGGTAATGAGCAGTTCTTC	CASSELSFEGNEQFF
.	TRBD2	TRBJ2-1	15	TRBV5-8	TGTGCCAGCAGCCGAGGCGGGACTAGTTTCGATGAGCAGTTCTTC	CASSRGGTSFDEQFF
.	TRBD1	TRBJ2-5	17	TRBV27	TGTGCCAGCAGTTTATCATTAGGGACAGGGGAAGGGGAGACCCAGTACTTC	CASSLSLGTGEGETQYF